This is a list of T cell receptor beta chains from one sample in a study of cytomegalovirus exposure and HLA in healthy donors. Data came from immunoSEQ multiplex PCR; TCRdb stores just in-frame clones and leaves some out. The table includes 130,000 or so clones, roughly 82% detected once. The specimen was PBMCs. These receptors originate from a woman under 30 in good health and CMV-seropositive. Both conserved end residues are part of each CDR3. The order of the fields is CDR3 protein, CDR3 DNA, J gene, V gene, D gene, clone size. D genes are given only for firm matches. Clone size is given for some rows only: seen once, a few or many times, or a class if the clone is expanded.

CASSPGQGYYGYTF,TGTGCCAGCAGCCCGGGACAGGGATACTATGGCTACACCTTC,TRBJ1-2,TRBV5-4,TRBD1,.
CASSPVGGGENEQFF,TGTGCCAGCAGCCCCGTAGGGGGGGGCGAGAATGAGCAGTTCTTC,TRBJ2-1,TRBV7-3,.,.
CASSLDAGSSYEQYF,TGTGCCAGCAGTTTAGATGCGGGGAGCTCCTACGAGCAGTACTTC,TRBJ2-7,TRBV28,.,.
CASTPTGSVSETQYF,TGTGCCAGTACACCGACAGGGAGTGTTTCAGAGACCCAGTACTTC,TRBJ2-5,TRBV19,TRBD1,.
CASSLDPSGGGREQFF,TGTGCCAGCAGCTTAGATCCAAGCGGGGGGGGCCGGGAGCAGTTCTTC,TRBJ2-1,TRBV11-2,TRBD2,once
CSSSQGSKTEAFF,TGTTCCAGCAGCCAGGGATCCAAAACTGAAGCTTTCTTT,TRBJ1-1,TRBV7-9,.,.
CASQGVGGGYNEQFF,TGTGCCTCCCAAGGGGTTGGGGGGGGGTACAATGAGCAGTTCTTC,TRBJ2-1,TRBV2,TRBD2,.
CASSLQGRVTYNEQFF,TGCGCCAGCAGCTTACAGGGGCGGGTTACCTACAATGAGCAGTTCTTC,TRBJ2-1,TRBV5-1,TRBD1,.
CASSDRSNYGYTF,TGTGCCAGCAGTGACAGGTCCAACTATGGCTACACCTTC,TRBJ1-2,TRBV2,.,few
CASIQGQGGTEAFF,TGTGCCAGCATCCAGGGGCAGGGCGGCACTGAAGCTTTCTTT,TRBJ1-1,TRBV7-9,.,.
CATRVGGNQPQHF,TGTGCCACCCGTGTGGGGGGGAATCAGCCCCAGCATTTT,TRBJ1-5,TRBV27,.,.
CASSLRDKHTDTQYF,TGTGCCAGCAGTCTCCGGGACAAACACACAGATACGCAGTATTTT,TRBJ2-3,TRBV2,.,.
CASSFPGGSYEQYF,TGTGCCAGCAGCTTCCCAGGGGGCTCCTACGAGCAGTACTTC,TRBJ2-7,TRBV7-6,TRBD1,.
CASRLRDRLNQPQHF,TGTGCCAGTAGACTCCGGGACAGGCTAAATCAGCCCCAGCATTTT,TRBJ1-5,TRBV19,TRBD1,.
CASRPQLLTDEQFF,TGTGCCAGCAGACCCCAACTACTGACAGATGAGCAGTTCTTC,TRBJ2-1,TRBV6-5,.,.
CASSLRGQKNTGELFF,TGTGCCAGCAGCCTCAGGGGCCAAAAGAACACCGGGGAGCTGTTTTTT,TRBJ2-2,TRBV7-2,.,.